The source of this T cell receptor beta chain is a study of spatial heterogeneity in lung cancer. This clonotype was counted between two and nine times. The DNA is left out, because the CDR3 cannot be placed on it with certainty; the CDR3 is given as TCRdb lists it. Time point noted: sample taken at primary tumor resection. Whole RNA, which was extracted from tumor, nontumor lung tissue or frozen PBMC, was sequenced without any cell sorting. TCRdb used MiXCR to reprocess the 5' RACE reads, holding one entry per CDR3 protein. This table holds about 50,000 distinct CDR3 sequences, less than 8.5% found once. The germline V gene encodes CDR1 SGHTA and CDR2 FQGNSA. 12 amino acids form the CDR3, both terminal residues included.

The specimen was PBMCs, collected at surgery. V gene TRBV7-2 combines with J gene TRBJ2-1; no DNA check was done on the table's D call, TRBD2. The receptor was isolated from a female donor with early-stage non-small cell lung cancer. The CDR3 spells CASSFGFGTQHF.